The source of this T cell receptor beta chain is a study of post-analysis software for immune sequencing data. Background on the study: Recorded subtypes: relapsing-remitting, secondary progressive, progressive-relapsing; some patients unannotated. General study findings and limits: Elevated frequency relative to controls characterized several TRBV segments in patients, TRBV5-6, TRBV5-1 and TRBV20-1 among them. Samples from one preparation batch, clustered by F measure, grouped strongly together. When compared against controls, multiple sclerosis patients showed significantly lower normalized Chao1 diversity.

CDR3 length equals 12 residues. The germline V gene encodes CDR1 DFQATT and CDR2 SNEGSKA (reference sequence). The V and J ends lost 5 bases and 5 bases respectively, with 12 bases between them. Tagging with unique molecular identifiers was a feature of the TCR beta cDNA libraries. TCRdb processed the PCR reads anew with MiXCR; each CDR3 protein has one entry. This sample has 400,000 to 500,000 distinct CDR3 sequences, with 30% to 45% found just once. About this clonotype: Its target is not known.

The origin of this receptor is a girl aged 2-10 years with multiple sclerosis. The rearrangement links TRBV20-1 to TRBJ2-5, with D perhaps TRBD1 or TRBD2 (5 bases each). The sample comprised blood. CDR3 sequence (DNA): TGCAGTGCTGAGGCCGGGACGGAGACCCAGTACTTC. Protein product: CSAEAGTETQYF.